This T cell receptor beta chain was obtained from a study of OX40 agonist ivuxolimab in advanced cancers. Study summary: Clinicians treated patients with ivuxolimab, an agonistic anti-OX40 (CD134) antibody.

Autoimmune disease history or systemic immunosuppression excluded patients. Between the trimmed V and J ends, which lost 4 bases and 4 bases, there was a span of 17 bases. The CDR3 totals 16 residues. CDR1 and CDR2 (germline): MDHEN, SYDVKM. TCRdb's table, derived via immunoSEQ multiplex PCR, lists solely in-frame clones and lacks some. The sample comprises about 77,000 clones, around 90% of which are singletons, and 1.5% to 2% rests with the top ten. The chain carries TRBV28 and TRBJ2-1; possible D gene TRBD2, 7 bases. Sequencing used CD4+ or CD8+ T cells sorted from blood, obtained in a trial of the OX40 agonist ivuxolimab. The receptor comes from an adult with an advanced solid tumor such as melanoma, head and neck, liver or kidney cancer. The CDR3 DNA sequence: TGTGCCAGCAGTTCCCTACAGGGAGGGTCATACAATGAGCAGTTCTTC. It is translated as CASSSLQGGSYNEQFF.